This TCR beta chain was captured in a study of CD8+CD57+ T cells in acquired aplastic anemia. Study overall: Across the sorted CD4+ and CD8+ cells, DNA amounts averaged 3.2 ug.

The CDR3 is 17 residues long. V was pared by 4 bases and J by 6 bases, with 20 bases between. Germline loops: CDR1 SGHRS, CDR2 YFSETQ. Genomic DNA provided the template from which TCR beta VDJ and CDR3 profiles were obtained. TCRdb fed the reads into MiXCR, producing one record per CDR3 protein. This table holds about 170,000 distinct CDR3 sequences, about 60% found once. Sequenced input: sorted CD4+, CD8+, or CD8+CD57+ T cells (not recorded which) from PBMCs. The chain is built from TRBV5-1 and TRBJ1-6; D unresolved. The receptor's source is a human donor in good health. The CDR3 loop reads CASSLERIGYSNSPLHF. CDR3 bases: TGCGCCAGCAGCCTCGAGCGCATAGGATATTCTAATTCACCCCTCCACTTT. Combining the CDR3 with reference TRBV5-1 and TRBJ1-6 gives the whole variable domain KAGVTQTPRYLIKTRGQQVTLSCSPISGHRSVSWYQQTPGQGLQFLFEYFSETQRNKGNFPGRFSGRQFSNSRSEMNVSTLELGDSALYLCASSLERIGYSNSPLHFGNGTRLTVT.